This T cell receptor beta chain was obtained from a study of blood T cell repertoires in COVID-19. Study-level information: There were acute and convalescent COVID-19 samples, and they came from the United States, Italy and Spain. From T cells, B-cell-depleted T cells, or PBMCs came the material, which was cDNA or gDNA.

Method: immunoSEQ multiplex PCR; TCRdb's copy keeps in-frame clones and lacks some. The data contain 95,000 to 100,000 clones, roughly 78% of them seen just once; the ten biggest clones take up about a sixth. The CDR3 totals 15 residues. V shed 1 base and J 4 bases; nucleotides not matched to a gene: 7. Germline assignment: CDR1 MGHRA and CDR2 YSYEKL. The clonotype comes from a woman over 75 with active or convalescent COVID-19. Sequences were obtained from peripheral blood. J is TRBJ2-7 and V is TRBV4-1, with TRBD1 matching 7 bases. The CDR3 DNA sequence: TGCGCCAGCAGCCAAGGGTTGACAGGGCCGTACGAGCAGTACTTC. As protein: CASSQGLTGPYEQYF.